The next 32 T cell receptor beta chains were all read from a single sample in a study of T cells in women clearing cervical HPV infection. Measured with immunoSEQ multiplex PCR; TCRdb has only the in-frame clones, and not every one. The table gives roughly 37,000 clones; the top ten clones make up around 6.5% of it. Sequencing was done on a sample of blood buffy coat. The receptors originated from a woman aged 18 to 75 with a cervical HPV16 infection that either progressed to CIN3+ or cleared (not recorded which).

This clone counts as medium-sized (0.01 to 0.1%) by frequency. Read data end 3 residues before the CDR3 end; the end is taken from the germline J gene. The genes are TRBV6-1 and TRBJ1-4, with D maybe TRBD1 (6 bases). The germline V gene has CDR1 MNHNS and CDR2 SASEGT. Trimming stripped 3 bases from V and 5 bases from J, with 7 bases between. The CDR3 runs to 13 residues. The CDR3 loop is CASSDGQNEKLFF. CDR3 bases read: TGTGCCAGCAGTGACGGACAGAATGAAAAA.

As to this clone: Read data end 3 residues before the CDR3 end; the end is taken from the germline J gene. This chain uses TRBV9 with TRBJ2-7, with 9 bases lining up with TRBD1. This CDR3 has 14 amino acids. Trimming removed 4 bases from V and 3 bases from J; junction bases left unmatched: 5. Per germline, CDR1 SGDLS and CDR2 YYNGEE. The CDR3 protein is CASSPRTGDYEQYF. CDR3 DNA, as far as it was read: TGTGCCAGCAGCCCTCGGACAGGGGACTACGAG.

As concerns this clone: The missing CDR3 end, 3 residues past where the read stops, is filled in from the germline J gene. This same CDR3 is encoded by further DNA sequences in the sample. The chain is built from TRBV5-1 and TRBJ1-1, with unresolved D. Germline V gene lookup returns CDR1 SGHRS and CDR2 YFSETQ. The CDR3 runs 12 residues. The part of the CDR3 DNA that was read is TGCGCCAGCAGCCCAGAGACCGGGGAG. Translating gives CASSPETGE. The entire CDR3 reads CASSPETGEAFF.

The CDR3 DNA, read in part, is TGCGCCAGCAGCTTGGAATCGGGTCACAACGAG. Amino acids: CASSLESGHNE. The CDR3 reads in full as CASSLESGHNEQYF. V and J are TRBV5-1 and TRBJ2-7, with D unresolved. The CDR3 is cut off 3 residues early in the read; its end comes from the germline J gene. The CDR3 runs to 14 residues. Germline V CDR1 and CDR2: SGHRS, YFSETQ. Trimming pared 0 bases from V and 5 bases from J, leaving 12 bases between.

On this clone itself: The read stops 3 residues short of the end of the CDR3; the missing end is completed from the germline J gene. The chain has TRBV7-3 and TRBJ2-2, with 7 bases lining up with TRBD2. Germline V CDR1 and CDR2: SGHTA, FQGTGA. V shed 2 bases and J 7 bases; nucleotides not matched to a gene: 1. This CDR3 region has 13 residues. CDR3 in amino acids: CASSLWGGGELFF. Incomplete CDR3 DNA: TGTGCCAGCAGCTTATGGGGGGGCGGGGAG. The variable domain in full, completed from reference TRBV7-3 and TRBJ2-2, reads GAGVSQTPSNKVTEKGKYVELRCDPISGHTALYWYRQSLGQGPEFLIYFQGTGAADDSGLPNDRFFAVRPEGSVSTLKIQRTERGDSAVYLCASSLWGGGELFFGEGSRLTVL.

As regards this clone: The read ends 3 residues early relative to the CDR3; the germline J gene fills the gap. The chain couples TRBV5-6 to TRBJ1-5, with 8 bases fitting TRBD1. The CDR3 contains 13 residues. Looked up from germline, CDR1 is SGHDT and CDR2 is YYEEEE. V shed 4 bases, J shed 8 bases, and the junction held 5 bases outside the gene matches. This CDR3 reads CASSPTGEEPQHF. The covered CDR3 bases are TGTGCCAGCAGCCCGACAGGGGAGGAGCCC.

Of note for this clone: The CDR3 goes on 3 residues after the read ends, and that part is filled in from the germline J gene. The chain employs TRBV7-2 and TRBJ1-2; D possibly corresponds to TRBD1 (5 bases). The CDR3 loop spans 15 amino acids. Trimming took off 4 bases at V and 4 bases at J, with 16 bases between the two ends. Looked up from germline, CDR1 is SGHTA and CDR2 is FQGNSA. CDR3 sequence reads: CASSYGTYGIYGYTF. The CDR3 bases that were read are TGTGCCAGCAGCTACGGGACTTACGGGATCTATGGC.

The CDR3 is CASSLTIISGKGYTF. The CDR3 DNA, read in part, is TGTGCCAGCAGCTTAACCATTATTTCAGGGAAGGGC. The chain links TRBV7-8 to TRBJ1-2, with D perhaps TRBD1 (5 bases). The read ends 3 residues early relative to the CDR3; the germline J gene fills the gap. This CDR3 is 15 amino acids long. The V gene's germline CDR1 is SGHVS and CDR2 FQNEAQ.

CDR3 loop: CASSSQGGDTEAFF. The sequenced CDR3 bases are TGTGCCAGCAGCTCTCAGGGGGGAGACACTGAA. This chain links TRBV7-6 with TRBJ1-1; 7 nucleotides align to TRBD1. The read gets to within 3 residues of the CDR3 end, and the germline J gene fills in the rest. The CDR3 spans 14 residues. The V segment lost 4 bases and the J segment 3 bases; nucleotides outside the gene matches: 5. Germline V gives CDR1 SGHVS, CDR2 FNYEAQ.

A note on this clone: The CDR3 goes on 3 residues after the read ends, and that part is filled in from the germline J gene. The V and J genes are TRBV5-1 and TRBJ2-3, with D perhaps TRBD1 (6 bases). The CDR3 spans 12 residues. The V gene's germline CDR1 is SGHRS and CDR2 YFSETQ. The sequenced CDR3 bases are TGCGCCACCCGGGACACCCAAGAGACG. It translates to CATRDTQET. The full CDR3 reads CATRDTQETQYF.

The CDR3 region is CASSFGGELFF. The covered CDR3 bases are TGTGCCAGCAGCTTCGGCGGGGAG. This chain links TRBV5-4 with TRBJ2-2, with D unclear. The missing CDR3 end, 3 residues past where the read stops, is filled in from the germline J gene. Trimming cost V 2 bases and J 7 bases, with 3 bases left between them. Germline V gene sequence: CDR1 SGHNT, CDR2 YYREEE (reference sequence). The CDR3 extends over 11 amino acids. The full variable domain, rest sourced from reference TRBV5-4 and TRBJ2-2, is ETGVTQSPTHLIKTRGQQVTLRCSSQSGHNTVSWYQQALGQGPQFIFQYYREEENGRGNFPPRFSGLQFPNYSSELNVNALELDDSALYLCASSFGGELFFGEGSRLTVL.

Turning to this clone: Sequencing ends 3 residues short of the CDR3 end; the germline J gene provides the rest. The chain links TRBV23-1 to TRBJ1-2; 7 bases map to TRBD1. TRBV23-1 is placed among ORFs of uncertain function. The CDR3 totals 12 residues. V was pared by 6 bases and J by 7 bases, with 5 bases of the junction left unmatched. The CDR3 DNA, read in part, is TGCGCCAGCAGGAAGGGGGCGCCTGGC. Residues: CASRKGAPG. The entire CDR3 protein is CASRKGAPGYTF.

In the case of this clone: Coverage ceases 3 residues before the CDR3 finishes, and the germline J gene fills in the end. This sample also contains other DNA sequences that code for the same CDR3. The rearrangement uses TRBV19 and TRBJ1-2, with D possibly TRBD1 on 5 matching bases. CDR1 and CDR2 (germline): LNHDA, SQIVND (reference sequence). This CDR3 region has 15 residues. The CDR3 sequence is CASSITSGAYNDYTF. The sequenced part of the CDR3 DNA is TGTGCCAGTAGTATAACTAGCGGGGCTTACAATGAC.

With regard to this clone: Read coverage stops 3 residues before the CDR3 terminus; the germline J gene supplies the remainder. V gene TRBV6-1 combines with J gene TRBJ1-5; D is possibly TRBD1 (5 bases). Trimming pared 2 bases from V and 9 bases from J, leaving 11 bases between. The length of the CDR3 is 13 residues. Per the germline V gene, CDR1 is MNHNS and CDR2 is SASEGT. CDR3 sequence: CASSELSRGPQHF. CDR3 bases read: TGTGCCAGCAGTGAACTTTCAAGGGGGCCC.

Worth noting for this clone: The read ends 3 residues before the CDR3 terminus; that terminus is restored from the germline J gene. The chain recombines TRBV5-1 with TRBJ1-4; unclear D gene. This CDR3 comprises 15 residues. Trimming pared 0 bases from V and 0 bases from J, leaving 6 bases between. The germline V gene has CDR1 SGHRS and CDR2 YFSETQ. The CDR3 DNA, read in part, is TGCGCCAGCAGCTTGGATCCGGCAACTAATGAAAAA. It specifies CASSLDPATNEK. The whole CDR3 sequence is CASSLDPATNEKLFF.

About this clone: The read stops 3 residues short of the end of the CDR3; the missing end is completed from the germline J gene. V is TRBV2 and J is TRBJ1-6; D is unclear. Trimming pared 6 bases from V and 9 bases from J, leaving 9 bases between. Germline V gene sequence: CDR1 SNHLY, CDR2 FYNNEI. This CDR3 contains 12 residues. The part of the CDR3 DNA that was read is TGTGCCAGCAGGGTCACTGGTTCACCC. It translates to CASRVTGSP. The CDR3 reads in full as CASRVTGSPLHF.

On this clone itself: The missing CDR3 end, 3 residues past where the read stops, is filled in from the germline J gene. V is TRBV27 and J is TRBJ2-1, with D possibly being TRBD1 (5 bases). Germline CDR1 reads MNHEY; CDR2 reads SMNVEV (reference sequence). This CDR3 comprises 13 residues. Trimming took off 5 bases at V and 7 bases at J, with 12 bases between the two ends. The covered CDR3 bases are TGTGCCAGCAGTCTAGACTCAGGGAATGAG. This codes for CASSLDSGNE. The entire CDR3 is CASSLDSGNEQFF.

To note about this clone: The CDR3 goes on 3 residues after the read ends, and that part is filled in from the germline J gene. The J gene is TRBJ2-3, the V gene TRBV6-2 or TRBV6-3, with 13 bases that match TRBD2. The CDR3 extends over 16 amino acids. After removal of 7 bases from V and 5 bases from J, the junction contained 9 bases not matched to a gene. Germline values: CDR1 MNHEY, CDR2 SVGEGT. The CDR3 protein is CASTFGLAGVQDTQYF. Partial CDR3 DNA: TGTGCCAGCACTTTCGGACTAGCGGGAGTTCAAGATACG.

As for this clone: The CDR3 goes on 3 residues after the read ends, and that part is filled in from the germline J gene. The rearrangement links TRBV28 to TRBJ1-5; 9 bases align to TRBD1. Germline lookup yields CDR1 MDHEN and CDR2 SYDVKM. V lost 4 bases to trimming and J lost 7 bases; unmatched junction nucleotides: 5. The CDR3 is 14 amino acids. Incomplete CDR3 DNA: TGTGCCAGCAGTTCAGGACAGGGGAGGCAGCCC. Translation gives CASSSGQGRQP. The full CDR3 sequence reads CASSSGQGRQPQHF. The full variable domain, in which reference TRBV28 and TRBJ1-5 provide the parts outside the CDR3, is DVKVTQSSRYLVKRTGEKVFLECVQDMDHENMFWYRQDPGLGLRLIYFSYDVKMKEKGDIPEGYSVSREKKERFSLILESASTNQTSMYLCASSSGQGRQPQHFGDGTRLSIL.

As for this clone: The read finishes 3 residues shy of the CDR3 end, and the germline J gene is used to complete it. The rearrangement uses TRBV28 and TRBJ2-7; the D gene is possibly TRBD2 (7 bases). The CDR3 spans 16 residues. V shed 7 bases and J shed 4 bases, with 23 bases lying between them. CDR1 and CDR2 from the germline V gene are MDHEN and SYDVKM. CDR3 residues: CASTDSGGLRTYEQYF. The covered CDR3 bases are TGTGCCAGCACCGATTCCGGGGGGCTCAGAACTTACGAG.

As to this clone: Read coverage stops 3 residues before the CDR3 terminus; the germline J gene supplies the remainder. The chain employs TRBV19 and TRBJ1-1, with 9 bases identical to TRBD1. V was clipped by 6 bases and J by 1 base; unmatched bases: 15. In germline, CDR1 is LNHDA, CDR2 SQIVND (reference sequence). This CDR3 contains 18 residues. This CDR3 is CASRPKGRTGGGNTEAFF. Incomplete CDR3 DNA: TGTGCCAGTAGACCAAAGGGGCGAACAGGGGGCGGGAACACTGAA.

A note on this clone: The read halts 3 residues ahead of the CDR3 end, with the missing end drawn from the germline J gene. The chain carries TRBV2 and TRBJ1-6, with D tentatively TRBD1 (6 bases). CDR3 length equals 14 residues. Trimming cost V 4 bases and J 6 bases, with 10 bases left between them. CDR1 is SNHLY, CDR2 FYNNEI, per germline. Incomplete CDR3 DNA: TGTGCCAGCAGTGTCACAGGGACTAATTCACCC. This codes for CASSVTGTNSP. The full CDR3 is CASSVTGTNSPLHF.

As concerns this clone: With the read ending 3 residues before the CDR3 end, the germline J gene is used to fill in that end. This chain connects TRBV5-6 to TRBJ1-5; 7 positions match TRBD1. V dropped 5 bases and J dropped 0; count of bases not matched to a gene: 5. The CDR3 runs 15 residues. CDR1 is SGHDT and CDR2 is YYEEEE in the germline V gene. The sequenced CDR3 bases are TGTGCCAGCAGTTTGACAGGGTATAGCAATCAGCCC. This gives the protein CASSLTGYSNQP. The CDR3 reads in full as CASSLTGYSNQPQHF.

Remarks on this clone: Sequencing ends 3 residues short of the CDR3 end; the germline J gene provides the rest. The gene calls are TRBV20-1 and TRBJ2-3, with 9 bases identical to TRBD2. Germline assignment: CDR1 DFQATT and CDR2 SNEGSKA (reference sequence). The CDR3 consists of 14 residues. The CDR3 bases that were read are TGCAGTGCTAGACAAGCGGGAGGAGGGGAGACG. As protein: CSARQAGGGET. The entire CDR3 is CSARQAGGGETQYF.

In the case of this clone: The read finishes 3 residues shy of the CDR3 end, and the germline J gene is used to complete it. The V call is TRBV10-3, the J call TRBJ2-3; D might be TRBD1 (6 bases). The CDR3 extends over 15 amino acids. Germline CDR1 is ENHRY and CDR2 is SYGVKD. V was clipped by 7 bases and J by 5 bases, with 19 bases between them. The CDR3 loop is CAINEDRKKGDTQYF. CDR3 DNA (partial): TGTGCCATCAACGAAGACAGGAAAAAAGGAGATACG.

Remarks on this clone: The read ends 3 residues early relative to the CDR3; the germline J gene fills the gap. The V gene is TRBV6-1, the J gene TRBJ2-3; TRBD2 agrees at 7 bases. The trim removed 2 bases at V and 8 bases at J, leaving 13 bases unmatched. This CDR3 contains 16 residues. CDR1 MNHNS and CDR2 SASEGT come from the germline V gene. The sequenced part of the CDR3 DNA is TGTGCCAGCAGTGAAACTATGACTAGCCCAACGAGTACG. This gives the protein CASSETMTSPTST. Given in full, the CDR3 is CASSETMTSPTSTQYF.

About this clone itself: The read is 3 residues too short to cover the CDR3 end, so that end is filled in from the germline J gene. V gene TRBV2 combines with J gene TRBJ1-1; D call uncertain. With 5 bases removed from V and 4 bases from J, the gap between germline ends came to 5 bases. The CDR3 has 11 amino acids. Germline V lookup: CDR1 SNHLY, CDR2 FYNNEI. The sequenced CDR3 bases are TGTGCCAGCAGTTTCCTCACTGAA. It translates to CASSFLTE. The entire CDR3 is CASSFLTEAFF.

Note on this clone: From the germline J gene comes the end of the CDR3, since the read stops 3 residues before it. The rearrangement joins TRBV19 to TRBJ1-1; D gene uncertain. CDR3 length: 13 residues. Deletions cut 4 bases from V and 7 bases from J, with 13 bases between. The germline V gene has CDR1 LNHDA and CDR2 SQIVND (reference sequence). CDR3 region: CASSSVGGFEAFF. The CDR3 DNA, read in part, is TGTGCCAGTAGTAGCGTCGGCGGCTTTGAA. Using reference TRBV19 and TRBJ1-1 for the parts outside the CDR3, the full variable domain is DGGITQSPKYLFRKEGQNVTLSCEQNLNHDAMYWYRQDPGQGLRLIYYSQIVNDFQKGDIAEGYSVSREKKESFPLTVTSAQKNPTAFYLCASSSVGGFEAFFGQGTRLTVV.

About this clone: Read coverage stops 3 residues before the CDR3 terminus; the germline J gene supplies the remainder. The V gene is TRBV5-6, the J gene TRBJ1-4; 8 bases line up with TRBD1. The CDR3 is made up of 14 amino acids. The germline gives CDR1 SGHDT, CDR2 YYEEEE. The V gene end was trimmed by 3 bases and the J gene end by 2 bases; junction bases not matched to a gene: 0. This CDR3 is CASSWDRTNEKLFF. CDR3 bases read: TGTGCCAGCAGCTGGGACAGGACTAATGAAAAA.

Comment on this clone: The sequence runs out 3 residues before the end of the CDR3; the remainder is reconstructed from the germline J gene. The chain couples TRBV5-1 to TRBJ2-2; no clear D. The ends were cut back, 2 bases at V and 1 base at J, with 3 bases in the middle. The CDR3 runs 13 residues. Germline-derived CDR1 and CDR2 are SGHRS and YFSETQ. Partial CDR3 DNA: TGCGCCAGCAGCTTCAAGAACACCGGGGAG. It yields the protein CASSFKNTGE. In full, the CDR3 is CASSFKNTGELFF.

Points on this clone: The read ends 3 residues shy of where the CDR3 ends; the end is completed using the germline J gene. The chain carries TRBV5-1 and TRBJ1-6, with 7 bases fitting TRBD1. V lost 9 bases to trimming and J lost 0 bases; unmatched junction nucleotides: 3. This CDR3 region has 14 residues. Germline CDR1 reads SGHRS; CDR2 reads YFSETQ. This CDR3 reads CATSGGSYNSPLHF. The part of the CDR3 DNA that was read is TGCGCCACATCAGGGGGCTCCTATAATTCACCC.

As concerns this clone: The CDR3 is cut off 3 residues early in the read; its end comes from the germline J gene. The chain carries TRBV5-1 and TRBJ2-5; D is possibly TRBD1 or TRBD2 (5 bases each). V dropped 0 bases and J dropped 2 bases, with 14 bases sitting between them. The CDR3 loop spans 16 amino acids. Germline lookup yields CDR1 SGHRS and CDR2 YFSETQ. The CDR3 loop reads CASSLAVARGQETQYF. CDR3 DNA, as far as it was read: TGCGCCAGCAGCTTGGCCGTGGCGAGGGGACAAGAGACC.